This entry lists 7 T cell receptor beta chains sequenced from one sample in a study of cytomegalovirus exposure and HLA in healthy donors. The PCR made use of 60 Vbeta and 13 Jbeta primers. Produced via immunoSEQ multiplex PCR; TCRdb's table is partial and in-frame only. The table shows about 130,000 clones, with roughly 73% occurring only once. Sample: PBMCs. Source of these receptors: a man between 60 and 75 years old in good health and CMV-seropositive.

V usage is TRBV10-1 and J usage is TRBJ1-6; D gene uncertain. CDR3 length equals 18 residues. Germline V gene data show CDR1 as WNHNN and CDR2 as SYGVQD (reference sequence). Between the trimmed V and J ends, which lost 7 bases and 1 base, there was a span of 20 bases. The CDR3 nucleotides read TGCGCCAGCATGGTAAGTCGAATATTCGGGTCCTATAATTCACCCCTCCACTTT. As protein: CASMVSRIFGSYNSPLHF.

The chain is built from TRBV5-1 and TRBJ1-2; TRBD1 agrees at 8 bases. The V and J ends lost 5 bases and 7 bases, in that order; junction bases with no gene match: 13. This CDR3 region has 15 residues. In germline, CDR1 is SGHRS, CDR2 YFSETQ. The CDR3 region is CASSFSPTGEGGYTF. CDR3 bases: TGCGCCAGCAGTTTTTCGCCGACAGGGGAGGGTGGCTACACCTTC. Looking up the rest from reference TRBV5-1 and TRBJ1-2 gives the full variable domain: KAGVTQTPRYLIKTRGQQVTLSCSPISGHRSVSWYQQTPGQGLQFLFEYFSETQRNKGNFPGRFSGRQFSNSRSEMNVSTLELGDSALYLCASSFSPTGEGGYTFGSGTRLTVV.

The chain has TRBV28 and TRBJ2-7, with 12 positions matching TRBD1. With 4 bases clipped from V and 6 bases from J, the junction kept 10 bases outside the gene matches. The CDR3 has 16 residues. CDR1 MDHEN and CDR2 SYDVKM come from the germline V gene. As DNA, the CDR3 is TGTGCCAGCAGTTCCGGGACAGGGGGCGGCGGGGGCGAGCAGTACTTC. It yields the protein CASSSGTGGGGGEQYF. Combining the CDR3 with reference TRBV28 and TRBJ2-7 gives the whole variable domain DVKVTQSSRYLVKRTGEKVFLECVQDMDHENMFWYRQDPGLGLRLIYFSYDVKMKEKGDIPEGYSVSREKKERFSLILESASTNQTSMYLCASSSGTGGGGGEQYFGPGTRLTVT.

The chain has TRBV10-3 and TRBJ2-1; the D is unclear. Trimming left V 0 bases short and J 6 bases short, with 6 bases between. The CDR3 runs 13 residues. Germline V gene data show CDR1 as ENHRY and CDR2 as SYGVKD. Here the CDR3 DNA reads TGTGCCATCAGTGAGTCCCCGGGCAATGAGCAGTTCTTC. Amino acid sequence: CAISESPGNEQFF.

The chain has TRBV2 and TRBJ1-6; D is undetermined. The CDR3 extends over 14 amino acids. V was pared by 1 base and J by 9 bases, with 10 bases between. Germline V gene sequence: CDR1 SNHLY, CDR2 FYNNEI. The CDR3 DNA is TGTGCCAGCAGTGAAGGCGGCACGTTTTCACCCCTCCACTTT. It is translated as CASSEGGTFSPLHF.

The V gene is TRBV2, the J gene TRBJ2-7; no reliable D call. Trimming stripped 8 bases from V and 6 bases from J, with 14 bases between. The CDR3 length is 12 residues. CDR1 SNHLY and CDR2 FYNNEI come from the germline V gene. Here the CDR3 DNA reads TGTGCCAGCGGTTTGGCGGTTTTCGAGCAGTACTTC. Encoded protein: CASGLAVFEQYF.

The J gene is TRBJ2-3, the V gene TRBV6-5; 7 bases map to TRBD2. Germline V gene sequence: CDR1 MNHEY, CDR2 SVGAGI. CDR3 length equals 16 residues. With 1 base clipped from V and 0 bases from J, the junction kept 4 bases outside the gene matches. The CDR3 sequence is CASSYFSSGSTDTQYF. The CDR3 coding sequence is TGTGCCAGCAGTTACTTTTCTAGCGGAAGCACAGATACGCAGTATTTT.